These 11 T cell receptor beta chains originate from one sample sequenced in a study of blood T cell repertoires in COVID-19. Clones were read by immunoSEQ multiplex PCR, and TCRdb kept only the in-frame ones, dropping some. The table lists 150,000 to 200,000 clones, about 90% of them singletons. Input material: peripheral blood. The source of these receptors is a woman in her sixties with COVID-19, enrolled during active disease.

V and J are TRBV6-2 or TRBV6-3 and TRBJ2-2; TRBD2 agrees at 11 bases. After removal of 6 bases from V and 5 bases from J, the junction contained 8 bases not matched to a gene. Germline V gene lookup returns CDR1 MNHEY and CDR2 SVGEGT. The CDR3 is 16 amino acids. The CDR3 sequence: CASSLTSGADTGELFF. CDR3 nucleotides: TGTGCCAGCAGCCTGACTAGCGGGGCGGATACCGGGGAGCTGTTTTTT.

For the CDR3, the DNA is TGTGCCAGCACCCCTGTCGGACTAGCGGACTACGAGCAGTACTTC. This encodes CASTPVGLADYEQYF. The chain is built from TRBV28 and TRBJ2-7; 10 bases match TRBD2. Germline V CDR1 and CDR2: MDHEN, SYDVKM. The CDR3 totals 15 residues. Trimming at V came to 7 bases and at J to 3 bases, leaving 9 bases not matched to a gene. Based on the CDR3 plus reference TRBV28 and TRBJ2-7, the full variable domain is DVKVTQSSRYLVKRTGEKVFLECVQDMDHENMFWYRQDPGLGLRLIYFSYDVKMKEKGDIPEGYSVSREKKERFSLILESASTNQTSMYLCASTPVGLADYEQYFGPGTRLTVT.

This sequence joins TRBV6-5 and TRBJ2-7; 10 bases are a match to TRBD2. V lost 5 bases and J lost 3; bases outside the gene matches: 7. CDR3 length: 15 residues. From germline, CDR1 is MNHEY and CDR2 SVGAGI. Here the CDR3 DNA reads TGTGCCAGCAGTAGGGCTCAGCGGGAGGGCTACGAGCAGTACTTC. It codes for CASSRAQREGYEQYF.

The V call is TRBV7-2, the J call TRBJ2-3, with TRBD2 identical over 10 bases. The junction had 4 bases not matched to a gene; V was cut back by 5 bases and J by 5 bases. The germline CDR1 and CDR2 sequences are SGHTA and FQGNSA. This CDR3 has 14 residues. The CDR3 here is CASSRAGGLDTQYF. In nucleotides, the CDR3 is TGTGCCAGCAGCAGAGCGGGAGGGTTAGATACGCAGTATTTT.

The chain is built from TRBV5-1 and TRBJ1-2; 8 bases fit TRBD1. This CDR3 comprises 14 residues. With V trimmed by 4 bases and J by 7 bases, 9 bases remained unmatched. Germline CDR1 and CDR2: SGHRS and YFSETQ. The CDR3 sequence: CASSLDRALSGYTF. Here the CDR3 DNA reads TGCGCCAGCAGCCTGGACAGGGCGTTAAGTGGCTACACCTTC. Drawing the rest from reference TRBV5-1 and TRBJ1-2, the complete variable domain is KAGVTQTPRYLIKTRGQQVTLSCSPISGHRSVSWYQQTPGQGLQFLFEYFSETQRNKGNFPGRFSGRQFSNSRSEMNVSTLELGDSALYLCASSLDRALSGYTFGSGTRLTVV.

V gene TRBV29-1 combines with J gene TRBJ2-5; D might be TRBD2 (7 bases). V lost 2 bases, J lost 3 bases, and 10 bases lay in between. The CDR3 extends over 13 amino acids. Germline CDR1 reads SQVTM; CDR2 reads ANQGSEA. CDR3 in amino acids: CSVERGGEETQYF. CDR3 nucleotide sequence: TGCAGCGTTGAAAGGGGGGGGGAAGAGACCCAGTACTTC.

The J gene is TRBJ2-4, the V gene TRBV7-2, with TRBD1 identical over 8 bases. Germline V gene sequence: CDR1 SGHTA, CDR2 FQGNSA. The CDR3 covers 17 residues. V lost 5 bases and J lost 0; bases outside the gene matches: 9. In DNA form, the CDR3 reads TGTGCCAGCAGCCCCCGGACAGGGACCCTAGCCAAAAACATTCAGTACTTC. Residues: CASSPRTGTLAKNIQYF.

This clone is a singleton in its sample. The chain recombines TRBV12-5 with TRBJ2-4, with 9 bases aligning to TRBD1. The J segment lost 7 bases and the V segment lost 0 bases, leaving 19 bases of the junction unmatched. Looked up from germline, CDR1 is LGHNT and CDR2 is FRNRAP. CDR3 length equals 20 residues. CDR3 sequence: CASGLVLAPKTGGARNIQYF. CDR3 bases: TGTGCTAGTGGTTTGGTCTTGGCCCCTAAAACAGGGGGCGCAAGGAACATTCAGTACTTC. Together with reference TRBV12-5 and TRBJ2-4, the CDR3 gives the full variable domain: DARVTQTPRHKVTEMGQEVTMRCQPILGHNTVFWYRQTMMQGLELLAYFRNRAPLDDSGMPKDRFSAEMPDATLATLKIQPSEPRDSAVYFCASGLVLAPKTGGARNIQYFGAGTRLSVL.

This clone was observed a handful of times. The chain combines TRBV19 with TRBJ1-2, with 7 positions matching TRBD1. The germline CDR1 and CDR2 sequences are LNHDA and SQIVND (reference sequence). V trimming: 5 bases; J trimming: 4 bases; junction bases outside the gene matches: 10. The CDR3 totals 15 residues. CDR3 region: CASSEKARQGYGYTF. For the CDR3, the DNA is TGTGCCAGTAGTGAGAAGGCGAGACAGGGCTATGGCTACACCTTC.

The CDR3 protein is CASSEEGGLGTEAFF. The CDR3, as DNA: TGTGCCAGTAGTGAGGAAGGGGGCCTTGGCACTGAAGCTTTCTTT. The chain combines TRBV19 with TRBJ1-1; the match to TRBD1 covers 7 bases. The length of the CDR3 is 15 residues. The V segment lost 5 bases and the J segment 4 bases; nucleotides outside the gene matches: 10. CDR1 is LNHDA and CDR2 is SQIVND in the germline V gene (reference sequence).

This clone was picked up a small number of times. This chain joins TRBV6-6 and TRBJ1-1, with TRBD1 identical over 7 bases. Per germline, CDR1 MNHNY and CDR2 SVGAGI (reference sequence). V trimming: 6 bases; J trimming: 1 base; junction bases outside the gene matches: 2. The CDR3 has 13 residues. CDR3 nucleotides: TGTGCCAGCAGCGACAGGGAGAACACTGAAGCTTTCTTT. This gives the protein CASSDRENTEAFF.